The 19 T cell receptor beta chains reported below all come from one sample, sequenced in a study of T cells expressing NK-cell markers. TCRdb reprocessed the 5' RACE reads and stores each CDR3 protein as one record, lacking DNA. The ten most abundant clones cover about 10% of a sample with 300,000 to 500,000 distinct CDR3 sequences. Sequencing was done on a sample of blood T cells: a sorted CD56 or NKG2C T cell subset, CD4+ or CD8+ T cells, or bulk PBMC T cells (not recorded which). The receptors were sampled from a woman between 45 and 60 years old in good health.

V and J are TRBV29-1 and TRBJ2-2; TCRdb reports TRBD1, a call that lacks DNA to check it against. Germline values: CDR1 SQVTM, CDR2 ANQGSEA. This CDR3 has 14 amino acids. CDR3 in amino acids: CSVRKGGSTGELFF.

The CDR3 loop reads CASRPGLAQNTGELFF. J is TRBJ2-2 and V is TRBV7-6; checking the TCRdb D call of TRBD2 is not possible without DNA. CDR3 length equals 16 residues. Germline values: CDR1 SGHVS, CDR2 FNYEAQ.

The chain combines TRBV6-5 with TRBJ2-1; checking the TCRdb D call of TRBD2 is not possible without DNA. CDR1 is MNHEY, CDR2 SVGAGI, per germline. The CDR3 covers 15 residues. The CDR3 protein is CASSYGEAPSSEQFF.

The rearrangement links TRBV7-2 to TRBJ2-1; TCRdb selects TRBD2, and the lack of DNA leaves this call unchecked. Germline CDR1 is SGHTA and CDR2 is FQGNSA. The CDR3 has 18 amino acids. CDR3: CASSLVTSGRILGNEQFF.

This chain joins TRBV3-1 and TRBJ2-3; the D call from TCRdb, TRBD1, cannot be confirmed without DNA. The CDR3 is 15 amino acids. CDR1 and CDR2 (germline): LGHDT, YNNKEL (reference sequence). The chain's CDR3 is CASSLTGVGTDTQYF.

The chain recombines TRBV2 with TRBJ1-5. The V gene's germline CDR1 is SNHLY and CDR2 FYNNEI. This CDR3 comprises 13 residues. The CDR3 reads CASSSEIHQPQHF.

This rearrangement joins TRBV29-1 to TRBJ2-2; TCRdb names TRBD2, which stays unverified in the absence of DNA. CDR3 length: 18 amino acids. CDR1 SQVTM and CDR2 ANQGSEA come from the germline V gene. CDR3 loop: CSVVPSTSGKSYTGELFF.

The rearrangement uses TRBV5-1 and TRBJ2-1; the D call from TCRdb, TRBD1, cannot be confirmed without DNA. Looked up from germline, CDR1 is SGHRS and CDR2 is YFSETQ. This CDR3 comprises 16 residues. The CDR3 sequence: CASSLEARGTYNEQFF.

This chain uses TRBV6-6 with TRBJ1-2; TCRdb's D gene call, TRBD1, goes unchecked for lack of DNA. Germline V CDR1 and CDR2: MNHNY, SVGAGI (reference sequence). There are 13 residues in the CDR3. The CDR3 region is CASQRTGGHGYTF.

The chain carries TRBV21-1 and TRBJ2-7; TCRdb reports TRBD1, a call that lacks DNA to check it against. TRBV21-1 is designated a pseudogene. This CDR3 comprises 13 residues. The CDR3 spells CASPGSGSSEQYF.

The chain is built from TRBV10-3 and TRBJ2-1; TCRdb's assignment of TRBD1 cannot be checked, as there is no DNA. Germline CDR1 is ENHRY and CDR2 is SYGVKD. This CDR3 comprises 15 residues. CDR3: CAISDLTGTHNEQFF.

J is TRBJ2-7 and V is TRBV24-1; TCRdb's D call, TRBD1, is unchecked because there is no DNA. The germline gives CDR1 KGHDR, CDR2 SFDVKD. The CDR3 covers 14 residues. The CDR3 here is CATSAGVAQDEQYF.

The rearrangement links TRBV9 to TRBJ2-1; TCRdb selects TRBD2, and the lack of DNA leaves this call unchecked. The CDR3 consists of 15 residues. Germline values: CDR1 SGDLS, CDR2 YYNGEE. The CDR3 region is CASSARDFSYNEQFF.

The chain is built from TRBV29-1 and TRBJ2-4; no DNA is available, so the TRBD2 call from TCRdb remains unchecked. The CDR3 totals 11 residues. Germline CDR1 reads SQVTM; CDR2 reads ANQGSEA. The CDR3 reads CSVEGRGLQYF.

The chain employs TRBV6-5 and TRBJ1-4. This CDR3 contains 14 residues. Germline CDR1 reads MNHEY; CDR2 reads SVGAGI. The CDR3 spells CASSYEPNNEKLFF.

V gene TRBV5-1 combines with J gene TRBJ2-3; absent DNA, TCRdb's TRBD1 call cannot be checked. The germline gives CDR1 SGHRS, CDR2 YFSETQ. CDR3 length: 15 amino acids. CDR3 in amino acids: CASSLRGQGSDTQYF. The variable domain in full, completed from reference TRBV5-1 and TRBJ2-3, reads KAGVTQTPRYLIKTRGQQVTLSCSPISGHRSVSWYQQTPGQGLQFLFEYFSETQRNKGNFPGRFSGRQFSNSRSEMNVSTLELGDSALYLCASSLRGQGSDTQYFGPGTRLTVL.

This chain links TRBV9 with TRBJ2-7; TCRdb returns TRBD1, unconfirmable since there is no DNA. From germline, CDR1 is SGDLS and CDR2 YYNGEE. The CDR3 is 13 amino acids. CDR3: CASSVLLGGEQYF.

This chain uses TRBV12-3 or TRBV12-4 with TRBJ2-1; TCRdb's D call of TRBD1 is untestable without DNA. The CDR3 consists of 13 residues. The chain's CDR3 is CASSRGFYNEQFF.

The genes are TRBV19 and TRBJ2-5; with no DNA, the TCRdb D assignment of TRBD1 cannot be verified. This CDR3 spans 19 amino acids. The V gene's germline CDR1 is LNHDA and CDR2 SQIVND (reference sequence). The CDR3 loop is CASSRRGRDTQPLSETQYF.